These 18 T cell receptor beta chains share one sample of origin, sequenced in a study of T cells in women clearing cervical HPV infection. This table comes from immunoSEQ multiplex PCR, and its TCRdb copy is limited to in-frame clones, with some not included. The sample table includes about 33,000 clones. Sequencing used blood buffy coat. Receptor source: a woman aged 18 to 69 with a cervical HPV16 infection that either progressed to CIN3+ or cleared (not recorded which).

As to this clone: The CDR3 end is not reached by the read, which stops 3 residues before it; the germline J gene fills it in. This rearrangement joins TRBV10-3 to TRBJ2-1, with 7 nucleotides matching TRBD1. The CDR3 sequence is 15 residues long. After removal of 8 bases from V and 0 bases from J, the junction contained 7 bases not matched to a gene. Per germline, CDR1 ENHRY and CDR2 SYGVKD. The DNA read from the CDR3 is TGTGCCATCGCCCCGACAGGGAGCTCCTACAATGAG. Translation: CAIAPTGSSYNE. The CDR3, in full, reads CAIAPTGSSYNEQFF.

Worth noting for this clone: The CDR3 end is not reached by the read, which stops 3 residues before it; the germline J gene fills it in. V is TRBV3-1 (or the pseudogene TRBV3-2) and J is TRBJ1-1, with D possibly matching TRBD1 (6 bases). CDR3 length: 15 amino acids. V was shortened by 4 bases and J by 3 bases, with 15 bases between the two germline ends. The germline V gene has CDR1 LGHDT and CDR2 YNNKEL (reference sequence). The CDR3 spells CASSRRGFEYTEAFF. The part of the CDR3 DNA that was read is TGTGCCAGCAGCCGCAGGGGATTTGAGTACACTGAA.

Comment on this clone: The sequence runs out 3 residues before the end of the CDR3; the remainder is reconstructed from the germline J gene. This chain connects TRBV2 to TRBJ2-3; D unclear. V lost 2 bases to trimming and J lost 0 bases, with 6 bases between them. Per the germline V gene, CDR1 is SNHLY and CDR2 is FYNNEI. This CDR3 spans 14 amino acids. The CDR3 loop reads CASSEKTSTDTQYF. CDR3 DNA, as far as it was read: TGTGCCAGCAGTGAAAAAACTAGCACAGATACG.

Regarding this clone: With the read ending 3 residues before the CDR3 end, the germline J gene is used to fill in that end. This rearrangement joins TRBV2 to TRBJ2-7, with D uncertain. The CDR3 spans 13 residues. Germline V gene lookup returns CDR1 SNHLY and CDR2 FYNNEI. With 8 bases removed from V and 2 bases from J, the gap between germline ends came to 13 bases. The CDR3 sequence is CASGDQVPYEQYF. The sequenced CDR3 bases are TGTGCCAGCGGCGACCAGGTGCCCTACGAG.

A note on this clone: The DNA ends 3 residues before the CDR3 does, and the rest of the CDR3 is filled in from the germline J gene. V and J are TRBV11-2 and TRBJ1-1; TRBD1 is a possible D gene (6 bases). Germline V lookup: CDR1 SGHAT, CDR2 FQNNGV. This CDR3 has 12 residues. Partial CDR3 DNA: TGTGCCAGCAGCTCAGGGGTTTCTCGG. This translates into CASSSGVSR. The entire CDR3 protein reads CASSSGVSRAFF.

Regarding this clone: Read sequence stops 3 residues before the CDR3 end, and the germline J gene provides the missing end. The chain is built from TRBV12-3 or TRBV12-4 and TRBJ2-1; TRBD2 matches at 10 bases. The CDR3 sequence is 16 residues long. J lost 4 bases, V lost 7 bases, and 10 bases had no gene match. CDR3 residues: CASNNPGLAAYNEQFF. CDR3 bases read: TGTGCCAGCAACAACCCCGGACTAGCGGCTTACAATGAG.

With respect to this clone: The missing CDR3 end, 3 residues past where the read stops, is filled in from the germline J gene. Within the sample, other DNA sequences also encode this same CDR3. This chain uses TRBV5-1 with TRBJ2-7; 8 nucleotides line up with TRBD2. CDR1 and CDR2 (germline): SGHRS, YFSETQ. V was clipped by 5 bases and J by 3 bases; unmatched bases: 7. CDR3 size: 14 residues. Partial CDR3 DNA: TGCGCCAGCAGTCCCGGGACTAGTTTCTACGAG. This translates into CASSPGTSFYE. The full-length CDR3 reads as CASSPGTSFYEQYF.

Remarks on this clone: The CDR3 is cut off 3 residues early in the read; its end comes from the germline J gene. The gene calls are TRBV4-2 and TRBJ2-7, with D tentatively TRBD2 (5 bases). The germline V gene encodes CDR1 LGHNA and CDR2 YNFKEQ. Trimming took off 1 base at V and 1 base at J, with 5 bases between the two ends. This CDR3 region has 13 residues. The CDR3 DNA, read in part, is TGTGCCAGCAGCCAAGGGACTTCCTACGAG. This sequence encodes CASSQGTSYE. The entire CDR3 protein is CASSQGTSYEQYF.

A note on this clone: The read comes to an end 3 residues before the CDR3 does, leaving the germline J gene to fill in the end. The chain links TRBV9 to TRBJ2-7; 8 positions agree with TRBD1. Unmatched junction bases numbered 8, after V lost 4 bases and J lost 2 bases. This CDR3 has 15 amino acids. The germline V gene encodes CDR1 SGDLS and CDR2 YYNGEE. CDR3 protein: CASSPGQGGPYEQYF. Partial CDR3 DNA: TGTGCCAGCAGCCCCGGACAGGGCGGCCCCTACGAG. The entire variable domain, with the rest obtained from reference TRBV9 and TRBJ2-7, is as follows: DSGVTQTPKHLITATGQRVTLRCSPRSGDLSVYWYQQSLDQGLQFLIQYYNGEERAKGNILERFSAQQFPDLHSELNLSSLELGDSALYFCASSPGQGGPYEQYFGPGTRLTVT.

In regard to this clone: The CDR3 goes on 3 residues after the read ends, and that part is filled in from the germline J gene. The rearrangement uses TRBV19 and TRBJ2-1; a possible D gene is TRBD1 (5 bases). Germline loops: CDR1 LNHDA, CDR2 SQIVND (reference sequence). V was shortened by 5 bases and J by 8 bases, with 13 bases between the two germline ends. CDR3 length: 13 residues. CDR3 residues: CASSSQWGDEQFF. Incomplete CDR3 DNA: TGTGCCAGTAGTTCTCAGTGGGGCGATGAG.

Worth noting for this clone: The read ends 3 residues before the CDR3 terminus; that terminus is restored from the germline J gene. The rearrangement links TRBV19 to TRBJ1-2; maybe TRBD1 (6 bases). V was trimmed by 0 bases and J by 6 bases, leaving 14 bases between them. The CDR3 is made up of 15 amino acids. The V gene's germline CDR1 is LNHDA and CDR2 SQIVND (reference sequence). The covered CDR3 bases are TGTGCCAGTAGTATAGATCACAGGGAACAGGATGGC. This encodes CASSIDHREQDG. The full CDR3 sequence reads CASSIDHREQDGYTF.

With respect to this clone: The DNA ends 3 residues before the CDR3 does, and the rest of the CDR3 is filled in from the germline J gene. The chain links TRBV7-3 to TRBJ2-3; TRBD1 matches at 7 bases. The CDR3 has 15 amino acids. J was trimmed by 2 bases and V by 4 bases; bases with no gene match: 6. CDR1 is SGHTA and CDR2 is FQGTGA in the germline V gene. The DNA read from the CDR3 is TGTGCCAGCAGCTCCACCGGGACAGACACAGATACG. Its translation: CASSSTGTDTDT. The whole CDR3 sequence is CASSSTGTDTDTQYF.

Note on this clone: The junction departs from the called germline gene at one end, perhaps through a read error. Sequencing ends 3 residues short of the CDR3 end; the germline J gene provides the rest. This chain joins TRBV2 and TRBJ1-5, with a tentative D call TRBD1 (5 bases). Germline loops: CDR1 SNHLY, CDR2 FYNNEI. This CDR3 is 15 amino acids long. The CDR3: CASSVVAGNNRPQHF. The sequenced CDR3 bases are TGTGCCAGCAGTGTTGTAGCAGGGAACAATCGGCCC.

Of note for this clone: The CDR3 end lies 3 residues beyond the end of the read and is filled in from the germline J gene. The chain uses TRBV29-1 and TRBJ1-3; maybe TRBD1 (5 bases). Per the germline V gene, CDR1 is SQVTM and CDR2 is ANQGSEA. The CDR3 has 14 residues. Trimming took off 0 bases at V and 1 base at J, with 7 bases between the two ends. The sequenced part of the CDR3 DNA is TGCAGCGTTGAAGATCAGGGATCTGGAAACACC. This encodes CSVEDQGSGNT. The entire CDR3 protein reads CSVEDQGSGNTIYF.

On this clone: The read falls 3 residues short of the CDR3 end, and the missing part is taken from the germline J gene. J is TRBJ2-2 and V is TRBV20-1; 8 nucleotides agree with TRBD2. Germline CDR1 reads DFQATT; CDR2 reads SNEGSKA (reference sequence). The CDR3 is 13 amino acids. The junction had 2 bases not matched to a gene; V was cut back by 7 bases and J by 1 base. The covered CDR3 bases are TGCAGTGGCGCGGGGGGGAACACCGGGGAG. This codes for CSGAGGNTGE. The entire CDR3 reads CSGAGGNTGELFF.

Remarks on this clone: The CDR3 end lies 3 residues beyond the end of the read and is filled in from the germline J gene. The chain has TRBV2 and TRBJ1-2; D is undetermined. The CDR3 consists of 15 residues. Germline V gene data show CDR1 as SNHLY and CDR2 as FYNNEI. V lost 2 bases, J lost 4 bases, and 14 bases lay in between. Incomplete CDR3 DNA: TGTGCCAGCAGTGAAAGGGCCGCATCCTTCTATGGC. Translated, it gives CASSERAASFYG. The full CDR3 protein is CASSERAASFYGYTF. Drawing the rest from reference TRBV2 and TRBJ1-2, the complete variable domain is EPEVTQTPSHQVTQMGQEVILRCVPISNHLYFYWYRQILGQKVEFLVSFYNNEISEKSEIFDDQFSVERPDGSNFTLKIRSTKLEDSAMYFCASSERAASFYGYTFGSGTRLTVV.

About this clone itself: The read halts 3 residues ahead of the CDR3 end, with the missing end drawn from the germline J gene. The J gene is TRBJ1-1, the V gene TRBV6-1, with D possibly matching TRBD1 (5 bases). Germline CDR1 reads MNHNS; CDR2 reads SASEGT. With 3 bases removed from V and 4 bases from J, the gap between germline ends came to 9 bases. This CDR3 contains 13 residues. CDR3 sequence: CASSDGGSTEAFF. The CDR3 DNA, read in part, is TGTGCCAGCAGTGATGGGGGGTCCACTGAA.

Notes on this clone: The read ends 3 residues before the CDR3 terminus; that terminus is restored from the germline J gene. V and J are TRBV13 and TRBJ2-7, with 7 bases that match TRBD1. The CDR3 extends over 16 amino acids. The ends lost 5 bases at V and 4 bases at J; junction bases unmatched: 14. Germline values: CDR1 PRHDT, CDR2 FYEKMQ (reference sequence). Incomplete CDR3 DNA: TGTGCCAGCAGCACGGCGACAGGGCCTGCCCTATACGAG. Residues: CASSTATGPALYE. The whole CDR3 reads CASSTATGPALYEQYF.